This T cell receptor (beta chain) was recorded in a study of blood T cell repertoires in COVID-19 (dated by TCRdb to the early 2020s). Background for the entire study: Samples from collaborators originated in the United States, Italy and Spain and spanned both the acute and convalescent phases of COVID-19. HLA class I and class II types, where available, came from metadata supplied by the sample provider rather than from assay-based typing. A freely available public database, intended as a resource for researchers studying the immune response to SARS-CoV-2, is where the repertoires were released. Nearly every sample came with metadata listing a de-identified subject ID, COVID-19 status, age in years and sex. The prospective study material was composed of cDNA or gDNA derived from T cells, B-cell-depleted T cells, or PBMCs. The samples were drawn from the first 160 participants of the ongoing ImmuneRACE study and from some 1,300 subjects provided by 6 global collaborators. Subjects who had been exposed to COVID-19, were actively infected with it, or had recovered from it provided the deeply sampled blood TCRbeta repertoires that made up the dataset.

Via the germline V gene, CDR1 is SGHRS and CDR2 YFSETQ. V has 4 bases trimmed and J has 3 bases trimmed; junction bases matching no gene number 0. The CDR3 numbers 15 residues from cysteine through phenylalanine. Left in the record is the CDR3 DNA by itself, 45 bases read in frame from the first base. General conclusions and limits of the study: The quantity of clinical and demographic metadata differed by source and by participant and was supplied without curation.

Enrolling through a virtual design, the prospective study's participants ranged in age from roughly 18 to 100 years and lived across roughly 24 United States geographic areas. Cohort assignment in the prospective study relied on participant-reported clinical history from a screening survey and a study questionnaire. Recovered participants in ImmuneRACE Cohort 3 were defined by two consecutive negative NP/OP PCR tests, clearance by a healthcare professional, or resolution of symptoms. In the prospective study, mobile phlebotomists collected whole blood, serum and a nasopharyngeal or oropharyngeal swab from each participant. Over a roughly two-month period, participants in the prospective study had the option of providing additional blood draws and questionnaires. Before DNA extraction, blood samples from the prospective study were shipped at room temperature or frozen. About this clone itself: What antigen it recognizes has not been identified. No much larger clonotype is one base removed from it; base qualities were not supplied.

TCRbeta CDR3 regions were amplified from genomic DNA using the immunoSEQ Assay, a bias-controlled multiplex PCR. The study's processing was this. Within the assay, amplification of reference gene primers was used to estimate how many nucleated cells each sample contained. To quantify the absolute abundance of each unique TCRbeta CDR3 rearrangement, sequence reads were collapsed and filtered. For each sample, productive Simpson clonality was calculated as the square root of Simpson's diversity index over productive rearrangements. TCRdb took this table from immuneACCESS and kept in-frame rearrangements with V and J called. Such tables lack part of the clones; where checked against another copy, unresolved V genes explain under half of the gap, and the rest is unexplained. That table supplies the V and J calls and clone size; D and trimming were determined from the DNA. The sample records under 350,000 clones, roughly nine tenths of which are singletons. Over 2% of the sample rests with the top ten.

The TCR originated in a woman aged 18-29 years who had recovered from COVID-19. The rearranged segments are TRBV5-1 and TRBJ2-1; TRBD2 agrees with 14 junctional bases. The sample comprised PBMCs or T cells enriched from blood (not recorded which). The CDR3: CASSGTSGSYNEQFF. The bases are TGCGCCAGCAGCGGGACTAGCGGGAGCTACAATGAGCAGTTCTTC.